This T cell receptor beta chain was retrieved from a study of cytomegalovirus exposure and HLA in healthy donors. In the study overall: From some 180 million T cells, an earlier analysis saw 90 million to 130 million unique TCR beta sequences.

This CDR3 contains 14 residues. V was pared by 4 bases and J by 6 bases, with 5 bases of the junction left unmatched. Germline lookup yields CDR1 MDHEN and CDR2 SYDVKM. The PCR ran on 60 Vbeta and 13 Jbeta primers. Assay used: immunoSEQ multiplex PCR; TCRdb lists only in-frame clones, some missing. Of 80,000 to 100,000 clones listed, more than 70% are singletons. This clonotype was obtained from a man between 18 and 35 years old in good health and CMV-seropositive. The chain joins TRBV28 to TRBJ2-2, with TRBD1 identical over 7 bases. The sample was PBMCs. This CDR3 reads CASSSPGTAGELFF. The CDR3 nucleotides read TGTGCCAGCAGTTCCCCTGGGACAGCCGGGGAGCTGTTTTTT.